This is a list of T cell receptor beta chains from one sample in a study of long-term antiretroviral therapy in people with HIV. Measured with immunoSEQ multiplex PCR; TCRdb has only the in-frame clones, and not every one. This table has under 20,000 clones, roughly nine tenths appearing once. The sample in question was unsorted PBMCs, obtained 4.2 years after starting antiretroviral therapy. The receptors were sampled from a man between 50 and 59 years old with HIV. Both conserved end residues are part of each CDR3. A D gene is named only where the DNA matches it firmly. Where a row states a size, it is once, few, many or the class of an expanded clone; other rows omit it.

CDR3 length,V gene,J gene,clone size,D gene,CDR3 DNA,CDR3 protein
13,TRBV15,TRBJ1-6,few,.,TGTGCCACCAGCAGAGACGGAGGTTCACCCCTCCACTTT,CATSRDGGSPLHF
15,TRBV6-5,TRBJ1-5,.,TRBD1,TGTGCCAGCACCGCTGACAGGGGAGGAGGACAGCCCCAGCATTTT,CASTADRGGGQPQHF
15,TRBV30,TRBJ1-1,.,TRBD1,TGTGCCTGGTTGCCGGGACAGGGGACGAACACTGAAGCTTTCTTT,CAWLPGQGTNTEAFF
16,TRBV4-3,TRBJ2-3,.,TRBD1,TGCGCCAGCAGCCCGCCGGGACAGGGGGCCACAGATACGCAGTATTTT,CASSPPGQGATDTQYF
16,TRBV19,TRBJ1-2,.,.,TGTGCCAGTAGTATAGAGGGACCGGGAAGGAACTATGGCTACACCTTC,CASSIEGPGRNYGYTF
13,TRBV28,TRBJ2-7,.,.,TGTGCCAGCAGTCTTACTCCCACCTACGAGCAGTACTTC,CASSLTPTYEQYF
13,TRBV6-5,TRBJ1-6,.,.,TGTGCCAGCAGCCCCGTTTATAATTCACCCCTCCACTTT,CASSPVYNSPLHF
14,TRBV5-1,TRBJ1-1,.,.,TGCGCCAGCAGCTTGGATCCAGGGGACACTGAAGCTTTCTTT,CASSLDPGDTEAFF
14,TRBV6-6,TRBJ2-6,few,.,TGTGCCAGCATTGTCGGGACTGGGGCCAACGTCCTGACTTTC,CASIVGTGANVLTF
15,TRBV4-3,TRBJ1-2,.,.,TGCGCCAGCAGCCAAGATAGGGCAGGGGTAGGTGGCTACACCTTC,CASSQDRAGVGGYTF
15,TRBV4-3,TRBJ2-4,.,TRBD2,TGCGCCAGCAGCCAAGAAAAGAGCGGGGGGGCCATTCAGTACTTC,CASSQEKSGGAIQYF
10,TRBV6-1,TRBJ2-7,.,.,TGTGCCAGCAGTGAAGTCGAGCAGTACTTC,CASSEVEQYF
14,TRBV6-1,TRBJ2-7,.,TRBD1,TGTGCCAGCAGTGTGGGACAGAGCTCCTACGAGCAGTACTTC,CASSVGQSSYEQYF
14,TRBV30,TRBJ1-5,.,.,TGTGCCTGGAGTGTACGACGGACCCCTTCCCCCCAGCATTTT,CAWSVRRTPSPQHF
14,TRBV10-3,TRBJ1-5,.,.,TGTGCCACCGGCGGGGGGGGCGCGGGTCAGCCCCAGCATTTT,CATGGGGAGQPQHF
19,TRBV10-2,TRBJ2-3,.,TRBD2,TGCGCCAGCAGTGAGTTGGGACTAGCGGGGGCCACCGGGGCAGATACGCAGTATTTT,CASSELGLAGATGADTQYF
10,TRBV30,TRBJ1-2,.,.,TGTGCCTGCTACAGGGATGGCTACACCTTC,CACYRDGYTF
15,TRBV5-1,TRBJ2-2,.,TRBD2,TGCGCCAGCGCTAGCGGGGGAGCGAACACCGGGGAGCTGTTTTTT,CASASGGANTGELFF
15,TRBV19,TRBJ2-2,.,.,TGTGCCAGTAGTTCTCCGGGACACCGAACCGGGGAGCTGTTTTTT,CASSSPGHRTGELFF
12,TRBV7-2,TRBJ2-7,.,.,TGTGCCAGCAGCTTAGGGGAATACGAGCAGTACTTC,CASSLGEYEQYF
14,TRBV6-5,TRBJ1-2,.,.,TGTGCCAGCAGTTACTCGACAGGTTTCTATGGCTACACCTTC,CASSYSTGFYGYTF